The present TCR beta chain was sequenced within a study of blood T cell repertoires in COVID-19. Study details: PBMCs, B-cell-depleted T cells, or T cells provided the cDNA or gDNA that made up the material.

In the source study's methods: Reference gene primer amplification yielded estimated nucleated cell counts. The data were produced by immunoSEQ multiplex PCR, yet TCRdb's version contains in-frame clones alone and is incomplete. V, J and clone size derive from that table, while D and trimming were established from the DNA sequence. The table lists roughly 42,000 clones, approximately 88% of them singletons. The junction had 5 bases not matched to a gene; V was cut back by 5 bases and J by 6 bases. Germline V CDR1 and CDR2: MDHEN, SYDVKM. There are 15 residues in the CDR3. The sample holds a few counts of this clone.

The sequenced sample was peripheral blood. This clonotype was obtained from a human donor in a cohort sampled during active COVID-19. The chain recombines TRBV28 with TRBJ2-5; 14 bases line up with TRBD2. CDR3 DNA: TGTGCCAGCAGTCATGGGACTAGCGGGAGTCAGACCCAGTACTTC. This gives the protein CASSHGTSGSQTQYF.